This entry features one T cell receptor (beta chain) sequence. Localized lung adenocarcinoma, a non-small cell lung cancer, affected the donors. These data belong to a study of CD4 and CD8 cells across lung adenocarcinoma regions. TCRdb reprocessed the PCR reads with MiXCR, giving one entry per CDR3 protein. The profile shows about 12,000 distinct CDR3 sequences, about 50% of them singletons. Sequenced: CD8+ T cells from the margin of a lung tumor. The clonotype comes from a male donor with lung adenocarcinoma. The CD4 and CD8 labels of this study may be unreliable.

CDR3 amino acids: CASSIVIAGPNEQFF. Here the CDR3 DNA reads TGTGCCAGTAGTATAGTGATAGCAGGACCCAATGAGCAGTTCTTC. V and J are TRBV19 and TRBJ2-1, with unresolved D. The CDR3 extends over 15 amino acids. V was cut by 1 base and J by 6 bases, with 13 bases left in between. Germline V lookup: CDR1 LNHDA, CDR2 SQIVND (reference sequence).